This T cell receptor beta chain emerged from a study of cytomegalovirus exposure and HLA in healthy donors. Using immunoSEQ multiplex PCR, the repertoire was profiled, and TCRdb retains in-frame clones only, with some absent. The data show more than 90,000 clones, with around 85% seen just once and 4% to 5.5% held by the top ten. The sequence came from a man younger than 30 in good health and CMV-seropositive. The sequencing sample was made of PBMCs.

CDR3: CASSYWGGYGYTF. CDR3 sequence (DNA): TGTGCCAGCAGTTACTGGGGGGGCTATGGCTACACCTTC. The rearrangement uses TRBV6-5 and TRBJ1-2; maybe TRBD1 (5 bases). CDR1 MNHEY and CDR2 SVGAGI come from the germline V gene. V was shortened by 1 base and J by 4 bases, with 7 bases between the two germline ends. This CDR3 comprises 13 residues.